Listed here are 6 T cell receptor beta chains from one sample, sequenced in a study of shared clonotypes between healthy human individuals. Repertoires were generated with immunoSEQ multiplex PCR, while TCRdb's copy carries only in-frame clones and drops some. The sample includes more than 200,000 clones, under 80% of them seen just once. Sequencing was performed on memory CD4+ T cells sorted from blood. Indicated subset: CD45RA-negative fraction. The receptors shown here come from a man aged 25 to 40 in good health.

This chain uses TRBV29-1 with TRBJ2-2; D assignment may be TRBD1 or TRBD2 (6 bases each). The CDR3 sequence is 14 residues long. Looked up from germline, CDR1 is SQVTM and CDR2 is ANQGSEA. Trimming left V 6 bases short and J 5 bases short, with 16 bases between. CDR3 sequence: CSVRSWGATGELFF. CDR3 in DNA: TGCAGCGTGCGGTCTTGGGGGGCGACCGGGGAGCTGTTTTTT.

This chain joins TRBV7-9 and TRBJ2-7, with a tentative D call TRBD1 (5 bases). Germline assignment: CDR1 SEHNR and CDR2 FQNEAQ (reference sequence). The CDR3 covers 16 residues. Trimming cost V 8 bases and J 0 bases, with 20 bases left between them. CDR3 protein: CASGTGSPRSSYEQYF. The CDR3 bases are TGTGCCAGCGGAACAGGCAGCCCAAGAAGCTCCTACGAGCAGTACTTC.

This clone was counted between two and nine times. The rearrangement uses TRBV19 and TRBJ1-1; D may be TRBD1 (6 bases). Per the germline V gene, CDR1 is LNHDA and CDR2 is SQIVND (reference sequence). The CDR3 is 17 residues long. Between the trimmed V and J ends, which lost 7 bases and 7 bases, there was a span of 28 bases. DNA for the CDR3: TGTGCCAGTAAAAGGAGGGGGACTTCCCGGGGAGGGGATGAAGCTTTCTTT. Residues: CASKRRGTSRGGDEAFF.

A single count supports this clone. J is TRBJ2-3 and V is TRBV2, with D uncertain. Trimming left V 7 bases short and J 3 bases short, with 14 bases between. Germline CDR1 reads SNHLY; CDR2 reads FYNNEI. The CDR3 is made up of 14 amino acids. In DNA, the CDR3 is TGTGCCAGCAACCCACCTCTATGGACAGATACGCAGTATTTT. Amino acids: CASNPPLWTDTQYF.

This clone was seen at least ten times. J is TRBJ2-1 and V is TRBV7-2, with D uncertain. This CDR3 is 12 amino acids long. Trimming cost V 2 bases and J 7 bases, with 6 bases left between them. The germline gives CDR1 SGHTA, CDR2 FQGNSA. This chain's CDR3 is CASSLSGNEQFF. The CDR3 DNA sequence: TGTGCCAGCAGCTTATCTGGAAATGAGCAGTTCTTC.

This chain connects TRBV5-5 to TRBJ2-1; D is undetermined. The germline V and J ends were trimmed by 2 bases and 0 bases, with 15 bases remaining between them. The germline CDR1 and CDR2 sequences are SGHKS and YYEKEE (reference sequence). The CDR3 consists of 17 residues. CDR3 residues: CASSFGNLISSYNEQFF. CDR3 coding DNA: TGTGCCAGCAGCTTCGGAAATCTGATAAGCTCCTACAATGAGCAGTTCTTC.